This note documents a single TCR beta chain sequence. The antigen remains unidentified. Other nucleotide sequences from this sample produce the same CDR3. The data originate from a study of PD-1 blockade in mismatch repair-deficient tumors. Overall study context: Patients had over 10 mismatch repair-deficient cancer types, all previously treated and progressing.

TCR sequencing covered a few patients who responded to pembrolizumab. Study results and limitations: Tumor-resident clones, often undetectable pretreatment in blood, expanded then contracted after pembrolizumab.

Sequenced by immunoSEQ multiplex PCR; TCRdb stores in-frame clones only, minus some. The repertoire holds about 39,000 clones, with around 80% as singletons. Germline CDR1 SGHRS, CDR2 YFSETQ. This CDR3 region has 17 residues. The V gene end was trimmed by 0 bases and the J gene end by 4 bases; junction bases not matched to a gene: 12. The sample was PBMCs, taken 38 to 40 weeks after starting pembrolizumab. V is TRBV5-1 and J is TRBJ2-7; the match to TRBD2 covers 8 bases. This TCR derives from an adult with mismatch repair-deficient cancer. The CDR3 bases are TGCGCCAGCAGCTTGGGGGGTAGCGGGACTTTTGCATACGAGCAGTACTTC. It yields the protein CASSLGGSGTFAYEQYF.